This T cell receptor (beta chain) derives from a study of blood T cell repertoires in COVID-19. Original data processing: The assay estimated nucleated cells by amplifying reference gene primers. This table comes from immunoSEQ multiplex PCR, and its TCRdb copy is limited to in-frame clones, with some not included. V and J calls plus clone size are reproduced from that table; the DNA served to infer D and trimming. Among about 120,000 clones listed, roughly nine tenths were seen once. From germline, CDR1 is MNHNS and CDR2 SASEGT. V lost 3 bases to trimming and J lost 0 bases, with 12 bases between them. The CDR3 has 16 residues.

The TCR comes from a human donor with active COVID-19. The donor label of this sample is uncertain. The sample comprised peripheral blood. This sequence joins TRBV6-1 and TRBJ1-3, with a weak D call TRBD1 (5 bases). The CDR3 loop is CASSDATVLSGNTIYF. In DNA form, the CDR3 reads TGTGCCAGCAGTGACGCGACAGTGCTCTCTGGAAACACCATATATTTT.